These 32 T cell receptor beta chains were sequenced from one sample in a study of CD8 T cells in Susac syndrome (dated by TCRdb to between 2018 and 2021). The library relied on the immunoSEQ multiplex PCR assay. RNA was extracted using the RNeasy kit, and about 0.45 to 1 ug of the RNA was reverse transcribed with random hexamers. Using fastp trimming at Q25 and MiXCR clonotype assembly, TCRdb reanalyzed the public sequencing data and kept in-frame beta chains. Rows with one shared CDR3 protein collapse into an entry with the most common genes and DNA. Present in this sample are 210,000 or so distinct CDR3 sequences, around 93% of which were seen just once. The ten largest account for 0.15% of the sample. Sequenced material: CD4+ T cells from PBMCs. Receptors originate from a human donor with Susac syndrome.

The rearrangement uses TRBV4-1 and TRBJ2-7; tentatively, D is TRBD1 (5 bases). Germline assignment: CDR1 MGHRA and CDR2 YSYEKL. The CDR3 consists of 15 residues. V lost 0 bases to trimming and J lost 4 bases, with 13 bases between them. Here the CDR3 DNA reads TGCGCCAGCAGCCAAGACAGGGATACTGAGTACGAGCAGTACTTC. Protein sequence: CASSQDRDTEYEQYF.

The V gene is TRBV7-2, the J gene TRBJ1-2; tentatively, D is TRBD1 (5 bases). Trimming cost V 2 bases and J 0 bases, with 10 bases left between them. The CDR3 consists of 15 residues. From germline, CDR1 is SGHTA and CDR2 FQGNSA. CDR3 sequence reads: CASSLRGSTNYGYTF. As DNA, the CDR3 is TGTGCCAGCAGCTTAAGGGGCTCCACTAACTATGGCTACACCTTC.

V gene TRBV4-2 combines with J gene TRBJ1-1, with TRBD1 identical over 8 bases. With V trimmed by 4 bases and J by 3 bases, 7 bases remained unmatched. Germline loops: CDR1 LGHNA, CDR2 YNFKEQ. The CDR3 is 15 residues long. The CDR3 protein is CASSPEDRVDTEAFF. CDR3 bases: TGTGCCAGCAGCCCGGAGGACAGGGTCGACACTGAAGCTTTCTTT.

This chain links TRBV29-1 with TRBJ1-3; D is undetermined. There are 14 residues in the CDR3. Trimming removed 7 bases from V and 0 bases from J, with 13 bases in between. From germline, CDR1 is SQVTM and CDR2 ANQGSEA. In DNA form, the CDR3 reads TGCAGCGCCGCGGGTAGTAGCTCTGGAAACACCATATATTTT. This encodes CSAAGSSSGNTIYF.

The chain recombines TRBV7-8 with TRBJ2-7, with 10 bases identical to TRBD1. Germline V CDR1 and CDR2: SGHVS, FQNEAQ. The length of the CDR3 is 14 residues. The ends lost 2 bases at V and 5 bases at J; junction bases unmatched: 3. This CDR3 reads CASSLPGQGNEQYF. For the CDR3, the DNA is TGTGCCAGCAGCTTACCGGGACAGGGGAACGAGCAGTACTTC.

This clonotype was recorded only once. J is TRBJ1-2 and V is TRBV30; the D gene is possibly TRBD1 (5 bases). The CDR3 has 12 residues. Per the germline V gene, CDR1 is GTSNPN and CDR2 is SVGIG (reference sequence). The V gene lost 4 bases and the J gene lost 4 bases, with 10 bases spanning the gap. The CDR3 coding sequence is TGTGCCTGGAAACCTACAGGCTATGGCTACACCTTC. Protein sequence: CAWKPTGYGYTF.

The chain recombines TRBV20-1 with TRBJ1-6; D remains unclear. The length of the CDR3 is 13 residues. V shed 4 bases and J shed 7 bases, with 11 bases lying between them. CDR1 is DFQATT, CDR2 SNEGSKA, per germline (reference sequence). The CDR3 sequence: CSATERGNSPLHF. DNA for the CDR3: TGCAGTGCTACGGAACGAGGAAATTCACCCCTCCACTTT.

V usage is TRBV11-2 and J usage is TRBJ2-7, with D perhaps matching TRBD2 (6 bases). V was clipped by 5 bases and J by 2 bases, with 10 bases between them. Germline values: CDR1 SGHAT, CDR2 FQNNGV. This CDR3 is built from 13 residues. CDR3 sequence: CASSPRGTYEQYF. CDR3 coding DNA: TGTGCCAGCAGCCCCCGCGGGACCTACGAGCAGTACTTC.

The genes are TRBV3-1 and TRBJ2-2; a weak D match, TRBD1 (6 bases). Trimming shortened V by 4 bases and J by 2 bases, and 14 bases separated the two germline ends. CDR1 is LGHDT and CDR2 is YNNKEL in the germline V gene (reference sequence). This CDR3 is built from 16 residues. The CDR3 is CASSPTGTSNTGELFF. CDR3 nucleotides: TGTGCCAGCAGCCCCACCGGGACAAGCAACACCGGGGAGCTGTTTTTT.

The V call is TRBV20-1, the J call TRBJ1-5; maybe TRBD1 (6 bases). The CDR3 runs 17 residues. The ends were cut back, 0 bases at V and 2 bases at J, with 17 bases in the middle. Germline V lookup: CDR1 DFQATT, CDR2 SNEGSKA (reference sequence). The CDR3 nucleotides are TGCAGTGCTAGAGAAGGAAGACAGGCGGGAGGCAATCAGCCCCAGCATTTT. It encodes CSAREGRQAGGNQPQHF.

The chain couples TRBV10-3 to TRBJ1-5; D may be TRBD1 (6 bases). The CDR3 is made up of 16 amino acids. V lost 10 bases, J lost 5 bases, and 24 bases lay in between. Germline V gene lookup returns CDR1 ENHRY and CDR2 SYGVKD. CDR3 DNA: TGTGCCACCTCCCCGTCTGAGGACAGAGGCGATCAGCCCCAGCATTTT. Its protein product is CATSPSEDRGDQPQHF.

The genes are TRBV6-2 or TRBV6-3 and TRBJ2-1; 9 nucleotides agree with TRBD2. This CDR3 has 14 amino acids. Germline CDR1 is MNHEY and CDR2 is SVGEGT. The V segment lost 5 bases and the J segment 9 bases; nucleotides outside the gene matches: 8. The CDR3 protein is CASSDRRGGVEQFF. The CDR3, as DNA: TGTGCCAGCAGTGACCGGCGGGGGGGTGTTGAGCAGTTCTTC.

CDR3 amino acids: CATSDPGSGGTDTQYF. In nucleotides, the CDR3 is TGTGCCACCAGTGATCCTGGTAGCGGGGGAACAGATACGCAGTATTTT. The chain links TRBV24-1 to TRBJ2-3, with 9 positions matching TRBD2. Germline V CDR1 and CDR2: KGHDR, SFDVKD. Trimming at V came to 3 bases and at J to 3 bases, leaving 6 bases not matched to a gene. The CDR3 covers 16 residues.

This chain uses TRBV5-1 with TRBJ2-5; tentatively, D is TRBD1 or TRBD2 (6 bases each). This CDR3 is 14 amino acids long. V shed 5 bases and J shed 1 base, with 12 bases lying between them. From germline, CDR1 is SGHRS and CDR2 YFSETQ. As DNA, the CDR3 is TGCGCCAGCAGAACGGGGGCCAGCCAAGAGACCCAGTACTTC. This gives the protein CASRTGASQETQYF.

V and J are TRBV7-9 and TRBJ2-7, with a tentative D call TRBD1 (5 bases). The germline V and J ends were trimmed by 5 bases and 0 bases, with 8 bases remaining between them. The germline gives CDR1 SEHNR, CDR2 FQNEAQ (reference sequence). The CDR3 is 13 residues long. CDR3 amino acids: CASSTDTSYEQYF. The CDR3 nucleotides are TGTGCCAGCAGCACGGACACCTCCTACGAGCAGTACTTC.

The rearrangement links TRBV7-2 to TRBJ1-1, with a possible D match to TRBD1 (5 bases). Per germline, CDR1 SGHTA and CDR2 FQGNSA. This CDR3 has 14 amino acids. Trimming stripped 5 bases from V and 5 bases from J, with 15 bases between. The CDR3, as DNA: TGTGCCAGCAGCCGTCTCGGGGGGGAGACTGAAGCTTTCTTT. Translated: CASSRLGGETEAFF.

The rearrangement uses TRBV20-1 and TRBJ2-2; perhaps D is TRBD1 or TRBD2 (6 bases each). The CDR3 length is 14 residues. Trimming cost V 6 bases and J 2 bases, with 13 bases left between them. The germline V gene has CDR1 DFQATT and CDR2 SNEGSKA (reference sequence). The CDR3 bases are TGCAGTGCCCCCACGGGGGCTAACACCGGGGAGCTGTTTTTT. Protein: CSAPTGANTGELFF.

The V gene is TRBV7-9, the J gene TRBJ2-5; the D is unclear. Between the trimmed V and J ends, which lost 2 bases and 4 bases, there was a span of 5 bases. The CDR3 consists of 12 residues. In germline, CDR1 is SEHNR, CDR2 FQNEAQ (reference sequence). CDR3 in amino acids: CASSLPPETQYF. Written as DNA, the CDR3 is TGTGCCAGCAGCTTACCCCCAGAGACCCAGTACTTC.

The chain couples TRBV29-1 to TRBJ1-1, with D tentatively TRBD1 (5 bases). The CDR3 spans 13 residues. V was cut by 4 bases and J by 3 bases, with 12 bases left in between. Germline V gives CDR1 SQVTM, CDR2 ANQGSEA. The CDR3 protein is CSVGDSRDTEAFF. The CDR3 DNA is TGCAGCGTTGGGGACTCGAGGGACACTGAAGCTTTCTTT.

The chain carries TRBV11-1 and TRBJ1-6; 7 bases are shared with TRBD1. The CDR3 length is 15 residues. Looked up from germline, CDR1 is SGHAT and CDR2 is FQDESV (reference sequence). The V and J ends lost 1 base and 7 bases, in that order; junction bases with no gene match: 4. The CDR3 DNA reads TGTGCCAGCAGCTTAGACAGGGGCGAAAATTCACCCCTCCACTTT. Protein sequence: CASSLDRGENSPLHF.

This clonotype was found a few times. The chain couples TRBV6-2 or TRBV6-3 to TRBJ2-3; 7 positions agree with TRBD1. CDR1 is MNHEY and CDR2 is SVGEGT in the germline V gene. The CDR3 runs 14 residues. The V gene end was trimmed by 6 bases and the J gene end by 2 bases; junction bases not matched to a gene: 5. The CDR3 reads CASRRTGYTDTQYF. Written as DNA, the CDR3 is TGTGCCAGCAGGCGGACAGGCTACACAGATACGCAGTATTTT.

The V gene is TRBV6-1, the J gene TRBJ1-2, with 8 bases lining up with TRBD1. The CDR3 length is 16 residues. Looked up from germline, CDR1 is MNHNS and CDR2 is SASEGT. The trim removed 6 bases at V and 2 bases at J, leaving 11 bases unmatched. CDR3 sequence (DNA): TGTGCCAGCAGCGGACAACGGACAGGGAGGAACTATGGCTACACCTTC. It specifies CASSGQRTGRNYGYTF.

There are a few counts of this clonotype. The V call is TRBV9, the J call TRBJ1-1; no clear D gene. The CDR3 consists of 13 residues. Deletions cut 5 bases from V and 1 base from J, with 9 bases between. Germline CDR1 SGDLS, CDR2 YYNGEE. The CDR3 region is CASSAGPNTEAFF. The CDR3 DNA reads TGTGCCAGCAGTGCCGGGCCGAACACTGAAGCTTTCTTT. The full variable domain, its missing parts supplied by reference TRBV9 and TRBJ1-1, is DSGVTQTPKHLITATGQRVTLRCSPRSGDLSVYWYQQSLDQGLQFLIQYYNGEERAKGNILERFSAQQFPDLHSELNLSSLELGDSALYFCASSAGPNTEAFFGQGTRLTVV.

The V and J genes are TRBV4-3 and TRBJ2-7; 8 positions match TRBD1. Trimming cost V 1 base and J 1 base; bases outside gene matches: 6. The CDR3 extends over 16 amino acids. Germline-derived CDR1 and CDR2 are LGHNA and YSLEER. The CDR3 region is CASSQVSTGGSYEQYF. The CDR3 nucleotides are TGCGCCAGCAGCCAAGTTTCCACAGGGGGTTCCTACGAGCAGTACTTC.

For the CDR3, the DNA is TGCAGTGCTAGGGAGACAGGGCTCCGTGAGCAGTTCTTC. This sequence encodes CSARETGLREQFF. J is TRBJ2-1 and V is TRBV20-1, with 7 bases matching TRBD1. V trimming: 3 bases; J trimming: 9 bases; junction bases outside the gene matches: 8. Germline V gives CDR1 DFQATT, CDR2 SNEGSKA (reference sequence). The CDR3 is 13 amino acids.

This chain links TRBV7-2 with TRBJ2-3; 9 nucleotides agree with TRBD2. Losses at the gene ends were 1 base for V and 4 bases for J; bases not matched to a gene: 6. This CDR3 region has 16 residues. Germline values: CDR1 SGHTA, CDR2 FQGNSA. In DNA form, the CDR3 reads TGTGCCAGCAGCTTAGGGCGGGGGGGCCTGGCAGATACGCAGTATTTT. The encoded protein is CASSLGRGGLADTQYF.

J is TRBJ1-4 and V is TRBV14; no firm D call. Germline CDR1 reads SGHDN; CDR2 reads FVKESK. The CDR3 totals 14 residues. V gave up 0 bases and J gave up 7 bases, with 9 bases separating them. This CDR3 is CASSQERRGEKLFF. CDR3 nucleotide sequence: TGTGCCAGCAGCCAAGAGAGGAGAGGTGAAAAACTGTTTTTT.

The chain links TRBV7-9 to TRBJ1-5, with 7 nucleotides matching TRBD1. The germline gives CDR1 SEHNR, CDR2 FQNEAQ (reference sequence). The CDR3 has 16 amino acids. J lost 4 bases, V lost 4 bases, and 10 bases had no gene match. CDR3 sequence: CASSSTPGQPNQPQHF. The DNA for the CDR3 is TGTGCCAGCAGCTCTACTCCGGGACAGCCAAATCAGCCCCAGCATTTT.

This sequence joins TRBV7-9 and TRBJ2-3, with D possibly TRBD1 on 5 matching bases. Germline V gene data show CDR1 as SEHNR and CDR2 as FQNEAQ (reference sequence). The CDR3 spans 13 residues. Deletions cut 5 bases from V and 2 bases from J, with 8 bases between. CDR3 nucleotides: TGTGCCAGCAGCCCGACAGTCACAGATACGCAGTATTTT. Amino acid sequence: CASSPTVTDTQYF.

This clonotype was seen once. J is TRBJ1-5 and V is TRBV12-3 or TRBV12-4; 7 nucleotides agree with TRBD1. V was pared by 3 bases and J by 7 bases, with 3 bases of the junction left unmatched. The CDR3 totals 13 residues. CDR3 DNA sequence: TGTGCCAGCAGTTTCGACAGGGCCCAGCCCCAGCATTTT. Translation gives CASSFDRAQPQHF.

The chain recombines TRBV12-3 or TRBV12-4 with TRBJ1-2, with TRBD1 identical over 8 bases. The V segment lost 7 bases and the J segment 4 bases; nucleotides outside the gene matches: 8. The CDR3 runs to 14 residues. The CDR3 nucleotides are TGTGCCAGCACCGAAAGGGACAGGAGCTATGGCTACACCTTC. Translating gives CASTERDRSYGYTF.

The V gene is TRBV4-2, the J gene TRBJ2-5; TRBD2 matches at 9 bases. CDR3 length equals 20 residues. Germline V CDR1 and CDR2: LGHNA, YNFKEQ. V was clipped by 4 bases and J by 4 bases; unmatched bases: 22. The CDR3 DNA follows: TGTGCCAGCAGCCCCCCCGTTCCGCCGGGGATAGCGGGGGAGTCAGAGACCCAGTACTTC. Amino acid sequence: CASSPPVPPGIAGESETQYF.